These 17 T cell receptor beta chains came from one sample sequenced in a study of blood T cell repertoires in COVID-19. Using immunoSEQ multiplex PCR, the repertoire was profiled, and TCRdb retains in-frame clones only, with some absent. The data contain about 71,000 clones, around nine tenths of them seen just once; the ten biggest clones take up over 4%. The sequenced sample was peripheral blood. All receptors derive from a woman in her late teens or twenties with acute or convalescent COVID-19.

The chain's CDR3 is CASSYGTEKTYEQYF. As DNA, the CDR3 is TGTGCCAGCAGTTACGGGACAGAGAAAACCTACGAGCAGTACTTC. The chain is built from TRBV6-2 or TRBV6-3 and TRBJ2-7; 7 bases agree with TRBD1. The trim removed 2 bases at V and 2 bases at J, leaving 6 bases unmatched. This CDR3 region has 15 residues. Per the germline V gene, CDR1 is MNHEY and CDR2 is SVGEGT.

The rearrangement uses TRBV2 and TRBJ1-5, with TRBD1 identical over 7 bases. Trimming removed 4 bases from V and 3 bases from J; junction bases left unmatched: 9. Germline lookup yields CDR1 SNHLY and CDR2 FYNNEI. CDR3 length: 16 residues. CDR3: CASSGKGGAHNQPQHF. CDR3 sequence (DNA): TGTGCCAGCAGTGGGAAAGGGGGCGCCCACAATCAGCCCCAGCATTTT.

The chain employs TRBV7-8 and TRBJ2-5; no clear D gene. Trimming left V 6 bases short and J 5 bases short, with 19 bases between. Germline V gene lookup returns CDR1 SGHVS and CDR2 FQNEAQ. The CDR3 is made up of 15 amino acids. Here the CDR3 reads CASRREASIEETQYF. CDR3 nucleotide sequence: TGTGCCAGCAGGCGCGAGGCCAGCATTGAGGAGACCCAGTACTTC.

The gene calls are TRBV6-6 and TRBJ2-5; 15 nucleotides agree with TRBD2. Germline assignment: CDR1 MNHNY and CDR2 SVGAGI (reference sequence). V shed 2 bases, J shed 5 bases, and the junction held 3 bases outside the gene matches. The CDR3 extends over 16 amino acids. The CDR3: CASSYRTSGGAETQYF. The CDR3 bases are TGTGCCAGCAGTTACAGGACTAGCGGGGGGGCGGAGACCCAGTACTTC.

CDR3 sequence reads: CASGLAGVPNEQFF. Written as DNA, the CDR3 is TGTGCCAGTGGACTAGCGGGAGTGCCCAATGAGCAGTTCTTC. The chain carries TRBV19 and TRBJ2-1, with 13 positions matching TRBD2. The germline V gene encodes CDR1 LNHDA and CDR2 SQIVND (reference sequence). This CDR3 has 14 residues. V lost 8 bases to trimming and J lost 6 bases; unmatched junction nucleotides: 4.

The chain recombines TRBV7-9 with TRBJ2-2; perhaps TRBD1 as D (6 bases). V lost 7 bases and J 5 bases, leaving 8 bases between the germline ends. Germline V gene sequence: CDR1 SEHNR, CDR2 FQNEAQ (reference sequence). The CDR3 spans 12 residues. The CDR3 nucleotides read TGTGCCAGCATTCAGGGGACCGGGGAGCTGTTTTTT. This codes for CASIQGTGELFF.

As regards this clone: The sample has other DNA sequences that encode this CDR3 too. The V gene is TRBV27, the J gene TRBJ2-2, with a tentative D call TRBD1 (5 bases). V lost 0 bases to trimming and J lost 3 bases, with 5 bases between them. The CDR3 has 14 residues. Germline-derived CDR1 and CDR2 are MNHEY and SMNVEV (reference sequence). CDR3 DNA: TGTGCCAGCAGTTTATCCAGGGACACCGGGGAGCTGTTTTTT. It codes for CASSLSRDTGELFF.

This clone occurred once. This chain links TRBV11-1 with TRBJ2-7, with TRBD2 matching 12 bases. After removal of 5 bases from V and 6 bases from J, the junction contained 8 bases not matched to a gene. CDR3 length: 15 amino acids. Germline CDR1 and CDR2: SGHAT and FQDESV (reference sequence). The CDR3 reads CASSKLTSGGLEQYF. CDR3 DNA: TGTGCCAGCAGCAAGCTGACTAGCGGGGGTCTCGAGCAGTACTTC.

This clone was observed once. The chain links TRBV4-1 to TRBJ2-5, with D possibly matching TRBD2 (6 bases). The V gene lost 0 bases and the J gene lost 5 bases, with 13 bases spanning the gap. The CDR3 is 15 residues long. Germline assignment: CDR1 MGHRA and CDR2 YSYEKL. CDR3 DNA: TGCGCCAGCAGCCAAGAGTTTCCTAGCGTGGAGACCCAGTACTTC. Translated, it gives CASSQEFPSVETQYF.

The chain is built from TRBV21-1 and TRBJ2-7; TRBD1, the D gene given by the table, was not confirmed from the DNA. TRBV21-1 is deemed a pseudogene. There are 15 residues in the CDR3. DNA for the CDR3: TGTGCCAGCAGCAAATTCGGGACAGGGGTTTGCGAGCAGTACTTC. Its protein is CASSKFGTGVCEQYF.

This sequence joins TRBV19 and TRBJ2-3, with 7 bases lining up with TRBD2. CDR3 length: 15 residues. Germline values: CDR1 LNHDA, CDR2 SQIVND (reference sequence). With 5 bases clipped from V and 0 bases from J, the junction kept 5 bases outside the gene matches. The CDR3 DNA sequence: TGTGCCAGTAGTTACCAGCGGGACAGCACAGATACGCAGTATTTT. This encodes CASSYQRDSTDTQYF.

The genes are TRBV19 and TRBJ1-4; D may be TRBD1 (6 bases). The V and J ends lost 6 bases and 8 bases respectively, with 19 bases between them. Germline V CDR1 and CDR2: LNHDA, SQIVND (reference sequence). The CDR3 sequence is 15 residues long. CDR3 region: CASRNPGGGEEKLFF. The CDR3 DNA is TGTGCCAGTAGAAACCCGGGGGGCGGAGAAGAAAAACTGTTTTTT.

The rearrangement links TRBV18 to TRBJ1-1, with D possibly TRBD1 on 6 matching bases. Trimming took 4 bases from V and 4 from J, leaving 13 bases between them. The CDR3 has 14 residues. Germline-derived CDR1 and CDR2 are KGHSH and LQKENI. CDR3 coding DNA: TGTGCCAGCTCACTTGGAACAGGGACCACTGAAGCTTTCTTT. Amino acid sequence: CASSLGTGTTEAFF.

As for this clone: The junction shows a germline mismatch at one end, possibly a read error. This sequence joins TRBV12-5 and TRBJ2-1, with D possibly TRBD1 on 6 matching bases. The CDR3 length is 15 residues. Germline V gene data show CDR1 as LGHNT and CDR2 as FRNRAP. The CDR3 bases are TGTGCTAGTGATTTGCAGGGGAGCTCCTACAATGAGCAGTTCTTC. It yields the protein CASDLQGSSYNEQFF.

The chain links TRBV6-1 to TRBJ1-3, with D tentatively TRBD1 (5 bases). V lost 4 bases, J lost 8 bases, and 24 bases lay in between. Looked up from germline, CDR1 is MNHNS and CDR2 is SASEGT. This CDR3 comprises 17 residues. Here the CDR3 DNA reads TGTGCCAGCAGTGCTGGTGGGCTCAAAGCCGTAGGGGACACCATATATTTT. Translation: CASSAGGLKAVGDTIYF.

The rearrangement joins TRBV19 to TRBJ1-2, with D possibly being TRBD1 (5 bases). V lost 4 bases and J 2 bases, leaving 8 bases between the germline ends. The CDR3 is made up of 13 amino acids. Germline-derived CDR1 and CDR2 are LNHDA and SQIVND (reference sequence). The CDR3 is CASSTGLNYGYTF. The CDR3 nucleotides read TGTGCCAGTAGTACGGGACTCAACTATGGCTACACCTTC.

The chain couples TRBV6-6 to TRBJ2-1; D remains unclear. The CDR3 totals 14 residues. Trimming removed 6 bases at V and 4 bases at J, with 13 bases between. Germline CDR1 and CDR2: MNHNY and SVGAGI (reference sequence). This CDR3 reads CASRSRLPYNEQFF. CDR3 nucleotide sequence: TGTGCCAGCAGATCGCGACTCCCGTACAATGAGCAGTTCTTC.